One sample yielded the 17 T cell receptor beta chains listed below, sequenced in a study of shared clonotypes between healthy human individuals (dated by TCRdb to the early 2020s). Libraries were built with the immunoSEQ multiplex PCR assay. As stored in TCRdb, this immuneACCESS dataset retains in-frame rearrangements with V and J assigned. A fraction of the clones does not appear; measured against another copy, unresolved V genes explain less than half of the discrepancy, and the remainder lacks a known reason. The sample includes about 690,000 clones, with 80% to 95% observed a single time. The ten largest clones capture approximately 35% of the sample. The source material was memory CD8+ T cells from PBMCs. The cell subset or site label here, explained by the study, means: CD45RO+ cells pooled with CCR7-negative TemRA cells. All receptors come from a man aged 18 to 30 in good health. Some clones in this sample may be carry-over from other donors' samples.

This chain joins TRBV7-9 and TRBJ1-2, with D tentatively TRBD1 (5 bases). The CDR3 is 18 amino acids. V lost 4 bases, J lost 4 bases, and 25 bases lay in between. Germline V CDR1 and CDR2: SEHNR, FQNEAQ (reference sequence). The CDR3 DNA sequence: TGTGCCAGCAGCTCCGGGTCGGGGCCCTCCTCACCCCGCTATGGCTACACCTTC. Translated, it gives CASSSGSGPSSPRYGYTF.

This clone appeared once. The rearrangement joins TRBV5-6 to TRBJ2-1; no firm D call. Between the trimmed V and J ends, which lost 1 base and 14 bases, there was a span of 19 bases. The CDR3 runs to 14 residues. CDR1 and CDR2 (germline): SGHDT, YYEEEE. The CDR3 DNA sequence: TGTGCCAGCAGCTTGAGTGGCGTGCGGAAGACAAAGTTCTTC. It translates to CASSLSGVRKTKFF.

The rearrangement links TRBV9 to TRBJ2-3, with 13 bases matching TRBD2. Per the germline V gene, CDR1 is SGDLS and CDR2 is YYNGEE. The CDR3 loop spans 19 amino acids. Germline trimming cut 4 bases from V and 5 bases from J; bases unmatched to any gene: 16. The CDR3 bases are TGTGCCAGCAGCCCCACTAGGACTAGCGGGAGTCATGTAGAAGATACGCAGTATTTT. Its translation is CASSPTRTSGSHVEDTQYF.

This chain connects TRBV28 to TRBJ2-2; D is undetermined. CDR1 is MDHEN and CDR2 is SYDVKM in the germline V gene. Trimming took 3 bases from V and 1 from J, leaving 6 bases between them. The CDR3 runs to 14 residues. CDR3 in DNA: TGTGCCAGCAGTTTTGCAGGGAACACCGGGGAGCTGTTTTTT. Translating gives CASSFAGNTGELFF.

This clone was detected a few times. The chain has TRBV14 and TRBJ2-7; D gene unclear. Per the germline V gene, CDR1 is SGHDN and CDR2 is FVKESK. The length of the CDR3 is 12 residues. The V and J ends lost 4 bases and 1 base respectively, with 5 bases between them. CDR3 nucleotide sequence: TGTGCCAGCAGCCCTGGATCCTACGAGCAGTACTTC. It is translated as CASSPGSYEQYF.

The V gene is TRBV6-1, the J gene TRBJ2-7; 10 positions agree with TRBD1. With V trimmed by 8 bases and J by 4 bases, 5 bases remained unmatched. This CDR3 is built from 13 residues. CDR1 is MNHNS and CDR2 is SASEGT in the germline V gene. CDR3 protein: CASFGQGGYEQYF. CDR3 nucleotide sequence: TGTGCCAGCTTCGGACAGGGGGGATACGAGCAGTACTTC.

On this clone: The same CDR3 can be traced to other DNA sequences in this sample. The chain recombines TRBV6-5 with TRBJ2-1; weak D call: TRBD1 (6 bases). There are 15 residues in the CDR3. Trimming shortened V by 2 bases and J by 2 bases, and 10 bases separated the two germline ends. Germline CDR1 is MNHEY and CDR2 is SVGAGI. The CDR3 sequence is CASSYGQGTYNEQFF. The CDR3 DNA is TGTGCCAGCAGTTACGGGCAGGGGACCTACAATGAGCAGTTCTTC.

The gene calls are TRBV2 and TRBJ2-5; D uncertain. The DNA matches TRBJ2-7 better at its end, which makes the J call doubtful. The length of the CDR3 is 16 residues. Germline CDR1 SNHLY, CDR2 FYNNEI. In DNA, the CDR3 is TGTGCCAGCAGCTCCCAATGGGCTGACCCTAAGGACGAGCAGTACTTC. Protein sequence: CASSSQWADPKDEQYF.

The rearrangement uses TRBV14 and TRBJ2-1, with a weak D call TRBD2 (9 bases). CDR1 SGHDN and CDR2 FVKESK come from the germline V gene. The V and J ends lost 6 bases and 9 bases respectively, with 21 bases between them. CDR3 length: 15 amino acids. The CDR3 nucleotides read TGTGCCAGCAGACCCTCTAGCGGGACAGGTGGTGAGCAGTTCTTC. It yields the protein CASRPSSGTGGEQFF.

DNA for the CDR3: TGTGCCAGCAGCTCTTGGGAGAACAATGAGCAGTTCTTC. Encoded protein: CASSSWENNEQFF. This chain connects TRBV11-2 to TRBJ2-1, with TRBD2 as a possible D gene (5 bases). Trimming shortened V by 4 bases and J by 5 bases, and 9 bases separated the two germline ends. Germline CDR1 and CDR2: SGHAT and FQNNGV. The CDR3 is 13 amino acids.

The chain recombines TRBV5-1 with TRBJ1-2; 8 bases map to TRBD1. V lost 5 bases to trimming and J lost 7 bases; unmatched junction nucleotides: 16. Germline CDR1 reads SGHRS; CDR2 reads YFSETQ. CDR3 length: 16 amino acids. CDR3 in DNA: TGCGCCAGCAGTCAAAGGACAGGGTTAAGTTATCTTGGCTACACCTTC. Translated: CASSQRTGLSYLGYTF.

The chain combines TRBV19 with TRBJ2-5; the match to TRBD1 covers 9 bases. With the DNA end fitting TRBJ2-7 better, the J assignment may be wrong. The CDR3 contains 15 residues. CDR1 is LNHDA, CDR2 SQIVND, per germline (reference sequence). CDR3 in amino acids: CASQWGTGPYYEQYF. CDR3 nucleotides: TGTGCCAGCCAATGGGGGACAGGGCCCTACTACGAGCAGTACTTC.

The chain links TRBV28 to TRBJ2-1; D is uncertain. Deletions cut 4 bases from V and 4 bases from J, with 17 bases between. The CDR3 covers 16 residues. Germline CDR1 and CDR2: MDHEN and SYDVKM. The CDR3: CASSSPRLTAYNEQFF. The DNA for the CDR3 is TGTGCCAGCAGTTCCCCTAGACTCACAGCATACAATGAGCAGTTCTTC.

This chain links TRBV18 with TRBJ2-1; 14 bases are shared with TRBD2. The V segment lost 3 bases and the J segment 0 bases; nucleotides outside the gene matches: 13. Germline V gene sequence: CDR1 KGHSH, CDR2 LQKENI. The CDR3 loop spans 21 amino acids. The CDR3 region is CASSPGLKTSGRAVSYNEQFF. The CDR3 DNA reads TGTGCCAGCTCACCGGGACTGAAGACTAGCGGGAGGGCCGTCTCCTACAATGAGCAGTTCTTC.

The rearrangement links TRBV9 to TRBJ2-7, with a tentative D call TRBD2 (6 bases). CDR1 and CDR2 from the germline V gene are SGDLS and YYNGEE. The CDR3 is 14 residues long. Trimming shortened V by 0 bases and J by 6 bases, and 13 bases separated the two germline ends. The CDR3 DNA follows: TGTGCCAGCAGCGTAGGGGGACTGGATCCCGAGCAGTACTTC. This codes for CASSVGGLDPEQYF.

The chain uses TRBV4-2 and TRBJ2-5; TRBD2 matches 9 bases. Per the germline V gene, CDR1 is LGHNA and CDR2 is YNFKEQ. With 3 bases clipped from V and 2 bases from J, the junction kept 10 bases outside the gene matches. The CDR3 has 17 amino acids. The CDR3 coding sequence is TGTGCCAGCAGCCAGTATAGCGGGAGTGAGGGACAAGAGACCCAGTACTTC. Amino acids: CASSQYSGSEGQETQYF.

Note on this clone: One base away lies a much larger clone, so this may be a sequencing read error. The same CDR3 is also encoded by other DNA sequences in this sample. CDR3 nucleotide sequence: TGTGCCAGCAGTTCCTCCTACGAGCAGTACTTC. Translating it yields CASSSSYEQYF. This chain uses TRBV28 with TRBJ2-7; D not resolved. The germline gives CDR1 MDHEN, CDR2 SYDVKM. The V end lost 4 bases, the J end lost 0 bases, and 1 base lay between the germline ends. The CDR3 runs 11 residues.